One sample yielded the 3 T cell receptor beta chains listed below, sequenced in a study of blood T cell repertoires in COVID-19. Sequenced by immunoSEQ multiplex PCR; TCRdb stores in-frame clones only, minus some. Among approximately 190,000 clones listed, around four fifths were seen once. Sequencing was done on a sample of peripheral blood. The receptors derive from a woman aged 70-85 years with active or convalescent COVID-19.

The genes are TRBV11-2 and TRBJ1-5, with D possibly matching TRBD1 (6 bases). V was trimmed by 1 base and J by 3 bases, leaving 13 bases between them. There are 16 residues in the CDR3. CDR1 SGHAT and CDR2 FQNNGV come from the germline V gene. The CDR3 DNA follows: TGTGCCAGCAGCTTAGGCGGCAGGGGAAACAATCAGCCCCAGCATTTT. The encoded protein is CASSLGGRGNNQPQHF.

This clone has a handful of counts. This chain links TRBV5-4 with TRBJ2-1; tentatively, D is TRBD2 (5 bases). This CDR3 has 15 residues. V was shortened by 0 bases and J by 5 bases, with 12 bases between the two germline ends. In germline, CDR1 is SGHNT, CDR2 YYREEE (reference sequence). The DNA for the CDR3 is TGTGCCAGCAGCTTGGGTCTAGCAGTAGACAATGAGCAGTTCTTC. Translating it yields CASSLGLAVDNEQFF.

The gene calls are TRBV5-1 and TRBJ2-4; TRBD2 matches 14 bases. CDR1 SGHRS and CDR2 YFSETQ come from the germline V gene. The V and J ends lost 0 bases and 9 bases, in that order; junction bases with no gene match: 2. The CDR3 runs to 15 residues. In DNA, the CDR3 is TGCGCCAGCAGCTTGGGGGGACTAGCGGGAGTCATTCAGTACTTC. This sequence encodes CASSLGGLAGVIQYF.